Following are 26 T cell receptor beta chains from one sample sequenced in a study of blood T cell repertoires in COVID-19. Sequenced by immunoSEQ multiplex PCR; TCRdb stores in-frame clones only, minus some. The table includes tens of thousands of clones, more than 75% detected once. Sequencing used peripheral blood. The source of these receptors is a woman aged 80 or older with active or convalescent COVID-19.

The V gene is TRBV10-1, the J gene TRBJ2-2, with a possible D match to TRBD2 (5 bases). Germline V gene lookup returns CDR1 WNHNN and CDR2 SYGVQD (reference sequence). The CDR3 has 13 amino acids. V was clipped by 8 bases and J by 6 bases, with 13 bases between them. For the CDR3, the DNA is TGCGCCAGCGGCGGGCGTAACCCCGGGGAGCTGTTTTTT. Its translation is CASGGRNPGELFF.

The V gene is TRBV12-3 or TRBV12-4, the J gene TRBJ1-2; the match to TRBD1 covers 7 bases. After removal of 2 bases from V and 6 bases from J, the junction contained 3 bases not matched to a gene. The CDR3 has 13 amino acids. CDR3 sequence reads: CASSLQTGHGYTF. The CDR3 DNA is TGTGCCAGCAGTTTACAGACAGGGCATGGCTACACCTTC.

The chain carries TRBV7-8 and TRBJ2-7, with TRBD2 matching over 8 bases. The CDR3 has 14 residues. Germline CDR1 and CDR2: SGHVS and FQNEAQ. After removal of 5 bases from V and 2 bases from J, the junction contained 5 bases not matched to a gene. This CDR3 reads CASSKRGYPYEQYF. In DNA form, the CDR3 reads TGTGCCAGCAGCAAGCGGGGGTACCCCTACGAGCAGTACTTC. Complete variable domain (other parts from reference TRBV7-8 and TRBJ2-7): GAGVSQSPRYKVAKRGQDVALRCDPISGHVSLFWYQQALGQGPEFLTYFQNEAQLDKSGLPSDRFFAERPEGSVSTLKIQRTQQEDSAVYLCASSKRGYPYEQYFGPGTRLTVT.

J is TRBJ1-2 and V is TRBV7-9; D ambiguous. CDR1 is SEHNR, CDR2 FQNEAQ, per germline (reference sequence). V dropped 5 bases and J dropped 8 bases, with 21 bases sitting between them. This CDR3 is 15 amino acids long. CDR3 coding DNA: TGTGCCAGCAGCCCCCCCGTGACACGGACTTTCGGCTACACCTTC. The encoded protein is CASSPPVTRTFGYTF.

This chain uses TRBV28 with TRBJ1-1; 7 bases agree with TRBD1. Germline CDR1 MDHEN, CDR2 SYDVKM. After removal of 7 bases from V and 1 base from J, the junction contained 6 bases not matched to a gene. The CDR3 contains 14 residues. In DNA form, the CDR3 reads TGTGCCAGCATCTCCCCAGGGGGGAACACTGAAGCTTTCTTT. This gives the protein CASISPGGNTEAFF.

The genes are TRBV3-1 (or the pseudogene TRBV3-2) and TRBJ2-7; no clear D. The CDR3 consists of 15 residues. In germline, CDR1 is LGHDT, CDR2 YNNKEL (reference sequence). V was pared by 4 bases and J by 2 bases, with 15 bases between. CDR3 sequence reads: CASSPPYGAPYEQYF. The CDR3 DNA reads as TGTGCCAGCAGCCCCCCCTATGGAGCCCCCTACGAGCAGTACTTC.

V usage is TRBV4-3 and J usage is TRBJ1-4, with 7 bases that match TRBD1. The CDR3 has 16 residues. The germline gives CDR1 LGHNA, CDR2 YSLEER. V lost 4 bases, J lost 2 bases, and 7 bases stayed unmatched. The CDR3 nucleotides read TGCGCCAGCAGCCGATCCAGGGGGAATACTAATGAAAAACTGTTTTTT. It specifies CASSRSRGNTNEKLFF.

The chain combines TRBV5-6 with TRBJ2-3; 7 bases align to TRBD2. Germline CDR1 SGHDT, CDR2 YYEEEE. The CDR3 is 15 residues long. V lost 3 bases, J lost 3 bases, and 7 bases stayed unmatched. This CDR3 is CASSSQGLVTDTQYF. DNA for the CDR3: TGTGCCAGCAGCTCCCAAGGACTAGTGACAGATACGCAGTATTTT.

The rearrangement joins TRBV19 to TRBJ2-7; the D gene is possibly TRBD1 (6 bases). Germline V CDR1 and CDR2: LNHDA, SQIVND (reference sequence). The CDR3 contains 15 residues. With 4 bases removed from V and 0 bases from J, the gap between germline ends came to 13 bases. DNA for the CDR3: TGTGCCAGTAGTAAAGGACAGATCGACTCCTACGAGCAGTACTTC. Amino acid sequence: CASSKGQIDSYEQYF.

The chain joins TRBV7-8 to TRBJ2-5; 10 bases align to TRBD2. CDR1 and CDR2 from the germline V gene are SGHVS and FQNEAQ. CDR3 length: 15 amino acids. Losses at the gene ends were 8 bases for V and 0 bases for J; bases not matched to a gene: 6. CDR3 loop: CASQERGGNQETQYF. CDR3 sequence (DNA): TGTGCCAGCCAGGAGCGGGGGGGTAACCAAGAGACCCAGTACTTC.

V is TRBV6-5 and J is TRBJ2-7, with no clear D. Germline CDR1 MNHEY, CDR2 SVGAGI. Between the trimmed V and J ends, which lost 5 bases and 1 base, there was a span of 9 bases. This CDR3 region has 13 residues. Here the CDR3 reads CASSTTGSYEQYF. The CDR3 DNA reads as TGTGCCAGCAGTACGACTGGTTCCTACGAGCAGTACTTC.

This clone was detected only a few times. The chain employs TRBV7-9 and TRBJ2-1; 7 positions agree with TRBD2. Germline CDR1 is SEHNR and CDR2 is FQNEAQ (reference sequence). The CDR3 extends over 16 amino acids. The J segment lost 7 bases and the V segment lost 1 base, leaving 10 bases of the junction unmatched. The CDR3 bases are TGTGCCAGCAGCTTAGTCCAGCGGGGTTTGGGAAATGAGCAGTTCTTC. Translating gives CASSLVQRGLGNEQFF.

The rearrangement links TRBV25-1 to TRBJ2-3; D is possibly TRBD2 (6 bases). This CDR3 has 18 residues. Germline loops: CDR1 MGHDK, CDR2 SYGVNS. Trimming cost V 2 bases and J 2 bases, with 20 bases left between them. The CDR3 DNA reads TGTGCCAGCAGTGAACCACGGGAGCATGGGAGGACCACAGATACGCAGTATTTT. It is translated as CASSEPREHGRTTDTQYF.

J is TRBJ2-2 and V is TRBV10-3; D not resolved. Between the trimmed V and J ends, which lost 2 bases and 5 bases, there was a span of 12 bases. There are 15 residues in the CDR3. Germline CDR1 and CDR2: ENHRY and SYGVKD. The CDR3 DNA is TGTGCCATCAGTGAGAGACAACCCCGGACCGGGGAGCTGTTTTTT. Residues: CAISERQPRTGELFF.

The chain carries TRBV11-2 and TRBJ1-3; D ambiguous. Germline-derived CDR1 and CDR2 are SGHAT and FQNNGV. V gave up 5 bases and J gave up 1 base, with 12 bases separating them. CDR3 size: 15 residues. The CDR3 protein is CASSRGLPSGNTIYF. In DNA form, the CDR3 reads TGTGCCAGCAGCCGCGGGCTCCCTTCTGGAAACACCATATATTTT. The full variable domain, rest sourced from reference TRBV11-2 and TRBJ1-3, is EAGVAQSPRYKIIEKRQSVAFWCNPISGHATLYWYQQILGQGPKLLIQFQNNGVVDDSQLPKDRFSAERLKGVDSTLKIQPAKLEDSAVYLCASSRGLPSGNTIYFGEGSWLTVV.

This chain links TRBV27 with TRBJ2-1, with TRBD2 matching over 9 bases. This CDR3 is 17 amino acids long. With V trimmed by 7 bases and J by 3 bases, 13 bases remained unmatched. Germline CDR1 is MNHEY and CDR2 is SMNVEV (reference sequence). The CDR3 bases are TGTGCCAGCACCCACCCCGCGGGGGGGGCTTTCTACAATGAGCAGTTCTTC. It is translated as CASTHPAGGAFYNEQFF.

The chain combines TRBV28 with TRBJ2-1; 7 bases map to TRBD1. Trimming cost V 4 bases and J 4 bases; bases outside gene matches: 7. This CDR3 has 15 residues. Per the germline V gene, CDR1 is MDHEN and CDR2 is SYDVKM. CDR3 coding DNA: TGTGCCAGCAGTTCCCAGGGGGTTAGGTACAATGAGCAGTTCTTC. It translates to CASSSQGVRYNEQFF.

The table lists this clone with a count of one. The V and J genes are TRBV2 and TRBJ1-5; TRBD1 might be the D (5 bases). The CDR3 has 16 amino acids. Trimming shortened V by 0 bases and J by 2 bases, and 11 bases separated the two germline ends. CDR1 and CDR2 from the germline V gene are SNHLY and FYNNEI. In DNA, the CDR3 is TGTGCCAGCAGTGAAGCAGGGAGGGGAGGCAATCAGCCCCAGCATTTT. Translation: CASSEAGRGGNQPQHF.

This chain uses TRBV7-8 with TRBJ2-7, with 8 positions matching TRBD1. J was trimmed by 5 bases and V by 5 bases; bases with no gene match: 5. Germline loops: CDR1 SGHVS, CDR2 FQNEAQ. The CDR3 length is 13 residues. The CDR3 here is CASSPDREDEQYF. DNA of the CDR3: TGTGCCAGCAGCCCGGACAGGGAGGACGAGCAGTACTTC.

This clone was observed a single time. The chain joins TRBV30 to TRBJ1-2; D is unresolved. V was cut by 3 bases and J by 2 bases, with 4 bases left in between. CDR1 and CDR2 from the germline V gene are GTSNPN and SVGIG (reference sequence). The CDR3 spans 11 residues. CDR3 amino acids: CAWRHNYGYTF. The CDR3, as DNA: TGTGCCTGGAGACACAACTATGGCTACACCTTC.

The chain has TRBV19 and TRBJ2-5; D is unresolved. Trimming took 3 bases from V and 1 from J, leaving 9 bases between them. The CDR3 is 14 residues long. From germline, CDR1 is LNHDA and CDR2 SQIVND (reference sequence). CDR3 in DNA: TGTGCCAGTAGTATCGTGACATTCCAAGAGACCCAGTACTTC. Amino acids: CASSIVTFQETQYF.

There are a few counts of this clone. The V gene is TRBV2, the J gene TRBJ2-5; 10 nucleotides align to TRBD1. This CDR3 comprises 14 residues. The V gene end was trimmed by 5 bases and the J gene end by 6 bases; junction bases not matched to a gene: 6. Germline V gene sequence: CDR1 SNHLY, CDR2 FYNNEI. In nucleotides, the CDR3 is TGTGCCAGCAGTCCAGGACAGGGGGGAAAGACCCAGTACTTC. This gives the protein CASSPGQGGKTQYF.

The chain combines TRBV2 with TRBJ2-3; 9 bases map to TRBD1. V trimming: 6 bases; J trimming: 7 bases; junction bases outside the gene matches: 5. The germline V gene has CDR1 SNHLY and CDR2 FYNNEI. This CDR3 has 13 residues. As DNA, the CDR3 is TGTGCCAGCAGAATACAGGGGGCAAATACGCAGTATTTT. This translates into CASRIQGANTQYF.

This clone was observed a single time. The V and J genes are TRBV29-1 and TRBJ1-3; D gene unclear. Germline values: CDR1 SQVTM, CDR2 ANQGSEA. The CDR3 loop spans 12 amino acids. V lost 7 bases, J lost 3 bases, and 10 bases lay in between. CDR3 loop: CSAGGSGNTIYF. DNA of the CDR3: TGCAGCGCTGGAGGCAGTGGAAACACCATATATTTT. The full variable domain, completed using reference TRBV29-1 and TRBJ1-3, is SAVISQKPSRDICQRGTSLTIQCQVDSQVTMMFWYRQQPGQSLTLIATANQGSEATYESGFVIDKFPISRPNLTFSTLTVSNMSPEDSSIYLCSAGGSGNTIYFGEGSWLTVV.

This clone was seen a few times. The gene calls are TRBV2 and TRBJ2-5; 10 bases match TRBD2. Losses at the gene ends were 4 bases for V and 4 bases for J; bases not matched to a gene: 3. Germline values: CDR1 SNHLY, CDR2 FYNNEI. The CDR3 totals 14 residues. The CDR3 spells CASSVRLAGETQYF. CDR3 sequence (DNA): TGTGCCAGCAGTGTACGACTAGCGGGAGAGACCCAGTACTTC.

The chain joins TRBV2 to TRBJ1-6, with TRBD1 matching over 9 bases. Unmatched junction bases numbered 0, after V lost 2 bases and J lost 7 bases. CDR1 is SNHLY, CDR2 FYNNEI, per germline. CDR3 length: 14 amino acids. CDR3 nucleotides: TGTGCCAGCAGTGAAACAGGGGGCAATTCACCCCTCCACTTT. Translation: CASSETGGNSPLHF.